Listed below are T cell receptor beta chains from one sample, sequenced in a study of tumor and adjacent non-tumor tissue in lung cancer. TCRdb independently ran MiXCR on the multiplex PCR reads; one entry per CDR3 protein. The sample has about 79,000 distinct CDR3 sequences, roughly 72% seen once. Sequenced material: lung tumor tissue. The origin of the receptors is a woman aged 40 to 49 with non-small cell lung cancer. CDR3s include the opening cysteine and the closing phenylalanine or tryptophan. D genes are given only for firm matches. Size tells how often a clone was seen (once, few, many) or the class of an expanded clone, and some rows leave it out.

d_gene	abundance	v_gene	j_gene	CDR3nt	CDR3aa
TRBD2	-	TRBV6-5	TRBJ2-1	TGTGCCAGCAGTTTCGGGACTAGCGGGGTCAATGAGCGGTTCTTC	CASSFGTSGVNERFF
TRBD2	-	TRBV29-1	TRBJ2-1	TGCAGCATAGACGACTCCAGCGGGAAAGCCAATGAGCAGTTCTTC	CSIDDSSGKANEQFF
-	-	TRBV6-2/TRBV6-3	TRBJ1-1	TGTACCAGCAGTTACCAGCAGAACACCGAAACTTTCTTT	CTSSYQQNTETFF
-	-	TRBV28	TRBJ1-6	TGTGCCAGCAGACTTGGGAGTTTAAATTCACTCCCCCACTTT	CASRLGSLNSLPHF
TRBD2	-	TRBV12-3/TRBV12-4	TRBJ2-1	TGTACCAGCAGTTTAGCGGGGGGTAACAATGAACAGTTCTTC	CTSSLAGGNNEQFF
-	-	TRBV10-2	TRBJ1-2	TGCGCCAGCAACATAGGCATTAACCATGGCTACACCTTC	CASNIGINHGYTF
TRBD1	-	TRBV12-3/TRBV12-4	TRBJ2-5	TGTGCCAGCAATTTTCAGGGGGTTGTCGTACAAGAGACCCAGTACTTC	CASNFQGVVVQETQYF
TRBD1	many	TRBV5-6	TRBJ2-7	TGTGCCAGCAGCTTTACAGGGGTCCTCTCCTACGAGCAGTACTTC	CASSFTGVLSYEQYF
-	-	TRBV29-1	TRBJ2-2	TGCAGCGTTAAGGGCACCACGACCGGCGGGGAGCTGTTGTTT	CSVKGTTTGGELLF
-	once	TRBV11-3	TRBJ2-5	TGTGCCGGCCCCGAAAGTGGGGTCGTAGAGACCCTGTACTTC	CAGPESGVVETLYF
-	once	TRBV29-1	TRBJ2-7	TGCAACGTTGATGTCCAGGGGGACTCCTACGAGAGGTACTTC	CNVDVQGDSYERYF
TRBD1	-	TRBV5-5	TRBJ1-1	TGTGCCAACAGCCTGCCCCTCAGGGACAGCGGCACTGAAGCTTTCTTT	CANSLPLRDSGTEAFF
-	-	TRBV6-5	TRBJ2-3	TGTGCCAGCAGAATGATAGGGGGGTCAGATGGGCAGTATTTT	CASRMIGGSDGQYF
TRBD2	-	TRBV7-8	TRBJ2-3	TGTGCCAGCAGCTTTTACGGTCTAGCGGGGGAGACAGATACGCAGTATTTT	CASSFYGLAGETDTQYF
-	many	TRBV7-9	TRBJ1-4	TGTGCCAGCAGCTTCAATCAGGGCTCGAGAGAAAAACTGTTTTTT	CASSFNQGSREKLFF
TRBD1	many	TRBV29-1	TRBJ2-5	TGCAGCGCCCAGGGACAGGAAGAGACCCAGTACTTC	CSAQGQEETQYF